The following is a TCR beta chain sequence with its context. Its antigen remains unidentified. This entry comes from a study of cytomegalovirus exposure and HLA in healthy donors. Across the study: Out of 150 million to 200 million T cells, an earlier analysis found fewer than 140 million unique TCR beta sequences in total. Within the Caucasian-associated ancestry cluster were around 81% of the roughly 400 genotyped donors.

Researchers ran the PCR with 60 Vbeta and 13 Jbeta primers. Sequenced by immunoSEQ multiplex PCR; TCRdb stores in-frame clones only, minus some. Among over 75,000 clones listed, approximately 80% were seen once. Findings of the study overall: A later look showed TCR association rates differing by HLA locus, highest for DRB1 and lowest for HLA-C. Analysis was carried out at a later point, and it linked a missense DCLRE1C variant to TCR beta V- and J-gene trimming.

Germline V CDR1 and CDR2: SNHLY, FYNNEI. CDR3 length: 14 amino acids. Trimming pared 0 bases from V and 1 base from J, leaving 6 bases between. This chain uses TRBV2 with TRBJ1-2; a weak D match, TRBD1 (5 bases). Sequencing was carried out using PBMCs. The clonotype originates from a woman aged 60 to 75 in good health and CMV-seronegative. This CDR3 reads CASSEAQGNYGYTF. The CDR3 DNA sequence: TGTGCCAGCAGTGAAGCGCAGGGTAACTATGGCTACACCTTC.